A single sample gave rise to the 11 T cell receptor beta chains below, sequenced in a study of blood T cell repertoires in COVID-19. Assay: immunoSEQ multiplex PCR; the TCRdb copy retains only in-frame clones and omits some. The sample comprises about 400,000 clones, around nine tenths of which are singletons, and over 2.5% rests with the top ten. Input material: peripheral blood. The source is a human donor in a cohort sampled during active COVID-19.

The chain carries TRBV5-5 and TRBJ1-5; tentative D call: TRBD1 (6 bases). Germline values: CDR1 SGHKS, CDR2 YYEKEE (reference sequence). This CDR3 spans 16 amino acids. Trimming cost V 4 bases and J 8 bases, with 22 bases left between them. In DNA form, the CDR3 reads TGTGCCAGCAGCGTATTGGGGGCAGGGCCTAACGAGCCCCAGCATTTT. It yields the protein CASSVLGAGPNEPQHF.

This sequence joins TRBV7-8 and TRBJ2-3; 7 nucleotides align to TRBD1. In germline, CDR1 is SGHVS, CDR2 FQNEAQ. This CDR3 has 13 residues. V trimming: 8 bases; J trimming: 2 bases; junction bases outside the gene matches: 4. The DNA for the CDR3 is TGTGCCAGCCGGGACAGAGACACAGATACGCAGTATTTT. It specifies CASRDRDTDTQYF.

The CDR3 DNA sequence: TGTGCCAGCTCACCCCTGACAGGGGCTAACACCGGGGAGCTGTTTTTT. It codes for CASSPLTGANTGELFF. The V and J genes are TRBV18 and TRBJ2-2, with 8 bases aligning to TRBD1. Germline V gene sequence: CDR1 KGHSH, CDR2 LQKENI. Trimming cost V 3 bases and J 2 bases; bases outside gene matches: 5. The CDR3 runs to 16 residues.

The genes are TRBV27 and TRBJ2-7; 10 bases line up with TRBD1. CDR1 is MNHEY and CDR2 is SMNVEV in the germline V gene (reference sequence). The CDR3 runs to 17 residues. With V trimmed by 6 bases and J by 5 bases, 16 bases remained unmatched. CDR3 loop: CASSPRYRDRGPDEQYF. The CDR3 nucleotides read TGTGCCAGCAGCCCACGATACCGGGACAGGGGACCTGACGAGCAGTACTTC.

This clone was detected once. This rearrangement joins TRBV6-2 or TRBV6-3 to TRBJ2-1; 10 bases match TRBD2. This CDR3 has 16 amino acids. V trimming: 5 bases; J trimming: 5 bases; junction bases outside the gene matches: 9. CDR1 and CDR2 (germline): MNHEY, SVGEGT. The CDR3, as DNA: TGTGCCAGCAGTAGGAGCGGGGGGGCCTTGGACAATGAGCAGTTCTTC. This encodes CASSRSGGALDNEQFF.

The CDR3 reads CASSVGGDRDYEQYF. The CDR3 DNA reads as TGTGCCAGCAGCGTAGGAGGAGACCGCGACTACGAGCAGTACTTC. V usage is TRBV9 and J usage is TRBJ2-7; D gene unclear. Trimming left V 0 bases short and J 3 bases short, with 13 bases between. Germline V gene lookup returns CDR1 SGDLS and CDR2 YYNGEE. This CDR3 has 15 residues.

The V gene is TRBV4-2, the J gene TRBJ2-1; 8 nucleotides agree with TRBD2. The CDR3 is 15 residues long. Germline V gene data show CDR1 as LGHNA and CDR2 as YNFKEQ. The V and J ends lost 4 bases and 4 bases, in that order; junction bases with no gene match: 6. In nucleotides, the CDR3 is TGTGCCAGCAGCCCCGGACTAGCCGAATACAATGAGCAGTTCTTC. It specifies CASSPGLAEYNEQFF.

This chain joins TRBV10-2 and TRBJ2-1; 10 bases are shared with TRBD2. J was trimmed by 5 bases and V by 9 bases; bases with no gene match: 7. Germline V gene lookup returns CDR1 WSHSY and CDR2 SAAADI. The CDR3 length is 14 residues. The CDR3 is CASGSSGSNNEQFF. CDR3 DNA sequence: TGCGCCAGTGGCTCTAGCGGGAGCAACAATGAGCAGTTCTTC.

This sequence joins TRBV7-3 and TRBJ2-3; 8 bases fit TRBD1. Germline-derived CDR1 and CDR2 are SGHTA and FQGTGA. J gave up 8 bases and V 5 bases, and 33 bases lay outside the gene matches. This CDR3 has 22 residues. CDR3 in DNA: TGTGCCAGCAGCCCAAAAAGCTTTCAGGGACAGGTGGGGCAAGGCAACATAGGTACGCAGTATTTT. Protein sequence: CASSPKSFQGQVGQGNIGTQYF.

The chain employs TRBV28 and TRBJ2-3; 8 nucleotides agree with TRBD2. V trimming: 6 bases; J trimming: 0 bases; junction bases outside the gene matches: 8. This CDR3 has 16 amino acids. Germline CDR1 reads MDHEN; CDR2 reads SYDVKM. In nucleotides, the CDR3 is TGTGCCAGCAGGGCGGGGGGTTTGACAAGCACAGATACGCAGTATTTT. This encodes CASRAGGLTSTDTQYF.

The V call is TRBV30, the J call TRBJ2-3; 8 nucleotides match TRBD1. CDR3 length equals 12 residues. CDR1 and CDR2 from the germline V gene are GTSNPN and SVGIG (reference sequence). The trim removed 3 bases at V and 8 bases at J, leaving 4 bases unmatched. The CDR3 protein is CAWSDRGGTQYF. For the CDR3, the DNA is TGTGCCTGGAGCGACAGGGGTGGTACGCAGTATTTT.